This T cell receptor beta chain was identified during a study of blood T cells in healthy people across ages. The individuals who served as donors were healthy Caucasians living in Russia, aged about 6 to 100. For every donor, a draw yielded around 10 milliliters of peripheral blood. Primed by a sample-barcoded 5' primer and a J-beta primer mix, a second PCR proceeded for about 6 to 11 cycles. The study obtained at least 3 million CDR3-containing paired-end reads from every sample. MiXCR, applied by TCRdb to the 5' RACE reads, yields one record per CDR3 protein. The data show 550,000 to 750,000 distinct CDR3 sequences, with around a fifth seen just once and roughly 3.6% held by the top ten. Losses at the gene ends were 5 bases for V and 4 bases for J; bases not matched to a gene: 8. CDR3 length: 14 amino acids. Germline loops: CDR1 SGHAT, CDR2 FQDESV (reference sequence).

Material: blood. The chain employs TRBV11-1 and TRBJ2-7, with 7 bases fitting TRBD1. The receptor comes from a man between 65 and 85 years old in good health. The CDR3 protein is CASSPRDRMYEQYF. The CDR3, as DNA: TGTGCCAGCAGCCCCCGGGACAGAATGTACGAGCAGTACTTC.